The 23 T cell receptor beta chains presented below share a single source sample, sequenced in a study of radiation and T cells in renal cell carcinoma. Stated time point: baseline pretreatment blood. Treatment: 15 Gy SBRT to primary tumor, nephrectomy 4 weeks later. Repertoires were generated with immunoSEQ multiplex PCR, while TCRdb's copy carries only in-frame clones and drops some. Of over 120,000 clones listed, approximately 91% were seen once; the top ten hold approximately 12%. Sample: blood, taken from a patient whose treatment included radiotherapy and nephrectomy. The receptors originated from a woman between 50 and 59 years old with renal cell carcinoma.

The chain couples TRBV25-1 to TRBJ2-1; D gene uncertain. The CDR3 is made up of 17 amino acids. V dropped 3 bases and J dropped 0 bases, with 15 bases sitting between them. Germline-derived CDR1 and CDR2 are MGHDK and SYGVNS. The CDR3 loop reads CASSDSVGSYSYNEQFF. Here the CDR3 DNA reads TGTGCCAGCAGTGATTCAGTCGGCAGCTACTCCTACAATGAGCAGTTCTTC. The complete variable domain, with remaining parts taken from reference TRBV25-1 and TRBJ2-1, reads EADIYQTPRYLVIGTGKKITLECSQTMGHDKMYWYQQDPGMELHLIHYSYGVNSTEKGDLSSESTVSRIRTEHFPLTLESARPSHTSQYLCASSDSVGSYSYNEQFFGPGTRLTVL.

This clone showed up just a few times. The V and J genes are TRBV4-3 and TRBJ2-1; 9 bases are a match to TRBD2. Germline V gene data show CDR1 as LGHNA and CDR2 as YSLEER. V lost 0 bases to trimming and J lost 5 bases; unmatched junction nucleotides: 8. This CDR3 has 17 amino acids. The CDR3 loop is CASSQDRPAGGNNEQFF. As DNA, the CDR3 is TGCGCCAGCAGCCAAGATCGTCCAGCGGGGGGCAACAATGAGCAGTTCTTC.

The CDR3 is CAWNLGLGTGELFF. CDR3 nucleotide sequence: TGTGCCTGGAACCTGGGTTTGGGCACCGGGGAGCTGTTTTTT. The chain carries TRBV30 and TRBJ2-2; D gene uncertain. The CDR3 has 14 amino acids. Germline V CDR1 and CDR2: GTSNPN, SVGIG (reference sequence). Trimming shortened V by 4 bases and J by 4 bases, and 13 bases separated the two germline ends.

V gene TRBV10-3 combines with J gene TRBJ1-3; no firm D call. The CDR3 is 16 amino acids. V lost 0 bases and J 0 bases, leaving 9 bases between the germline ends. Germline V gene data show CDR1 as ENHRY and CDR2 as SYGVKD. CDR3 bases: TGTGCCATCAGTGAGTCAGCGGCAGCCTCTGGAAACACCATATATTTT. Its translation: CAISESAAASGNTIYF.

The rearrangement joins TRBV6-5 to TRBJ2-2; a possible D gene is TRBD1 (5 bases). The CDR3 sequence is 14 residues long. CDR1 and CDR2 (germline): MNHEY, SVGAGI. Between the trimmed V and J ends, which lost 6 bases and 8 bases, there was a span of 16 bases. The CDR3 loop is CASRGSMGRGELFF. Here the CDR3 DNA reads TGTGCCAGCAGGGGCTCGATGGGGCGAGGGGAGCTGTTTTTT.

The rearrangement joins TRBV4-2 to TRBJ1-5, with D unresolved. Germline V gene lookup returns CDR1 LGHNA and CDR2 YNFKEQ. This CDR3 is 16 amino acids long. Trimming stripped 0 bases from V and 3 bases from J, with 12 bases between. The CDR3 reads CASSQDYAANNQPQHF. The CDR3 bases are TGTGCCAGCAGCCAAGATTACGCGGCCAACAATCAGCCCCAGCATTTT.

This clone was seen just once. CDR3: CASSLGPDTQYF. Here the CDR3 DNA reads TGTGCCAGCAGCTTGGGTCCCGATACGCAGTATTTT. This chain connects TRBV11-3 to TRBJ2-3; the D is unclear. The CDR3 totals 12 residues. V was trimmed by 3 bases and J by 6 bases, leaving 7 bases between them. CDR1 and CDR2 (germline): SGHNT, YENEEA.

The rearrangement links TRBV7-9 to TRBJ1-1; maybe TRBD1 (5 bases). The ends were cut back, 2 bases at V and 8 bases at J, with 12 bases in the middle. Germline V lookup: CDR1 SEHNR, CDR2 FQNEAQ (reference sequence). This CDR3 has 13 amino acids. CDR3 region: CASSLIGATEAFF. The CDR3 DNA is TGTGCCAGCAGCTTAATAGGGGCCACCGAAGCTTTCTTT.

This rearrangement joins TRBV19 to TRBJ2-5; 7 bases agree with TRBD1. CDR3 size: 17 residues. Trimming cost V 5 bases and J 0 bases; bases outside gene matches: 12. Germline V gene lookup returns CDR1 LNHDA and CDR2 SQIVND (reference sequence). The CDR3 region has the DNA TGTGCCAGTAGTGCCGATCCGAAGACAGGGTACCAAGAGACCCAGTACTTC. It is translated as CASSADPKTGYQETQYF.

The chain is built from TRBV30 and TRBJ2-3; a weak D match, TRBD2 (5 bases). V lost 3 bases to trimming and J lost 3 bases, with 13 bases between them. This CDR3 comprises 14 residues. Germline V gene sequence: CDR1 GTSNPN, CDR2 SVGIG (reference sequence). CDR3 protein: CAWSWGWRTDTQYF. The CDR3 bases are TGTGCCTGGAGCTGGGGTTGGAGGACAGATACGCAGTATTTT. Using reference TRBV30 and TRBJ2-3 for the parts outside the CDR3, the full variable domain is SQTIHQWPATLVQPVGSPLSLECTVEGTSNPNLYWYRQAAGRGLQLLFYSVGIGQISSEVPQNLSASRPQDRQFILSSKKLLLSDSGFYLCAWSWGWRTDTQYFGPGTRLTVL.

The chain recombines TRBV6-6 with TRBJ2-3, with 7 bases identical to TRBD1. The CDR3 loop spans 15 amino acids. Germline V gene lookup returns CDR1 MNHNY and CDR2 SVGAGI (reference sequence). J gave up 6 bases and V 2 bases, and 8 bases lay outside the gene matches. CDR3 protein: CASSYGTGTEDTQYF. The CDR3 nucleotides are TGTGCCAGCAGTTACGGAACCGGGACAGAGGATACGCAGTATTTT.

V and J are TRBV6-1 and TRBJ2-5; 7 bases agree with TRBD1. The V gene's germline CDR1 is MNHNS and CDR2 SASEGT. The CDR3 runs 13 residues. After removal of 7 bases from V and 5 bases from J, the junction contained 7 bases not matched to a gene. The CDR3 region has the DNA TGTGCCAGCAACCTACAGGGGATGGAGACCCAGTACTTC. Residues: CASNLQGMETQYF.

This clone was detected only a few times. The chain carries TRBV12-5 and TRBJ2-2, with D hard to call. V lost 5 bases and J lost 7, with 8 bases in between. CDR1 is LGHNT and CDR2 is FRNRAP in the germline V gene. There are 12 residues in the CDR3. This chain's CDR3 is CASGPAFGELFF. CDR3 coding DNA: TGTGCTAGTGGTCCGGCCTTCGGGGAGCTGTTTTTT. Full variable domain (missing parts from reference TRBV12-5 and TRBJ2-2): DARVTQTPRHKVTEMGQEVTMRCQPILGHNTVFWYRQTMMQGLELLAYFRNRAPLDDSGMPKDRFSAEMPDATLATLKIQPSEPRDSAVYFCASGPAFGELFFGEGSRLTVL.

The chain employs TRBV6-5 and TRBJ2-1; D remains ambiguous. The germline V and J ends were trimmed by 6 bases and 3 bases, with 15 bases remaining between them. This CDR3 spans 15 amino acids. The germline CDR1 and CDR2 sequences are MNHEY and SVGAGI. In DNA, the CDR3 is TGTGCCAGCAGAACAAGGCTTATCAACTACAATGAGCAGTTCTTC. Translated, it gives CASRTRLINYNEQFF.

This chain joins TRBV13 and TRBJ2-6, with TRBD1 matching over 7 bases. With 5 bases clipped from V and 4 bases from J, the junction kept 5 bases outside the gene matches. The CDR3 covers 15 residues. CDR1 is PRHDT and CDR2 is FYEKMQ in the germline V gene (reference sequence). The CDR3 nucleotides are TGTGCCAGCAGCCTACAGGGGTCGGGGGCCAACGTCCTGACTTTC. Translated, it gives CASSLQGSGANVLTF.

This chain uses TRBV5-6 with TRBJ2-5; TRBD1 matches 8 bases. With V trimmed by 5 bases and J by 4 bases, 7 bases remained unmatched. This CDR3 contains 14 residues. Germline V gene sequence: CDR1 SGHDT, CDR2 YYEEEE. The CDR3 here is CASRNGQGPETQYF. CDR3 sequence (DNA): TGTGCCAGCAGAAACGGACAGGGCCCAGAGACCCAGTACTTC.

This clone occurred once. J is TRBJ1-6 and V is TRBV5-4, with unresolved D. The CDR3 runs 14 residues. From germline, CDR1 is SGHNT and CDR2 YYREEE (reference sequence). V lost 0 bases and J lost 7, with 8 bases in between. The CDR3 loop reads CASSLDRANSPLHF. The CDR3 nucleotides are TGTGCCAGCAGCTTGGATCGGGCCAATTCACCCCTCCACTTT.

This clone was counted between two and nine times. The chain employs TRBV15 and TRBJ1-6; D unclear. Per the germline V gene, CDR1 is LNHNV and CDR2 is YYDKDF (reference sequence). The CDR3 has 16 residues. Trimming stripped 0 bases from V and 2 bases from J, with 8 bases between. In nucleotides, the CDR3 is TGTGCCACCAGCAGAGACCTGAAAACCTATAATTCACCCCTCCACTTT. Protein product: CATSRDLKTYNSPLHF.

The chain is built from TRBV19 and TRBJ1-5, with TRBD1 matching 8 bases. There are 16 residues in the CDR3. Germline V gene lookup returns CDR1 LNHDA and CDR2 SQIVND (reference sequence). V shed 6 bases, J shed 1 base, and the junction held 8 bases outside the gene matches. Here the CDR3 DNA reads TGTGCCAGTAGACCAGACAGGGGTAGAAGCAATCAGCCCCAGCATTTT. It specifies CASRPDRGRSNQPQHF.

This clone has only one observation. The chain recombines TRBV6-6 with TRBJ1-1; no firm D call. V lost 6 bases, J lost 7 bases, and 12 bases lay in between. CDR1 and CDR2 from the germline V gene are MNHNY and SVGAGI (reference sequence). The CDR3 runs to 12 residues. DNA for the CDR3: TGTGCCAGCAGCGGTCCCGGGATTGAAGCTTTCTTT. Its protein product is CASSGPGIEAFF.

The CDR3 protein is CASSLAPENNYGYTF. The CDR3 DNA reads as TGCGCCAGCAGCTTGGCCCCGGAGAATAACTATGGCTACACCTTC. The V and J genes are TRBV5-1 and TRBJ1-2; D not certain. V lost 0 bases and J 1 base, leaving 10 bases between the germline ends. CDR3 length equals 15 residues. Germline V gene data show CDR1 as SGHRS and CDR2 as YFSETQ.

The CDR3 DNA sequence: TGTGCCAGCAGCGAAGGGACAGGTCGGTTGTTTGCTTTCTTT. Residues: CASSEGTGRLFAFF. The rearrangement joins TRBV6-5 to TRBJ1-1; TRBD1 aligns across 8 bases. This CDR3 is 14 amino acids long. Germline V gene sequence: CDR1 MNHEY, CDR2 SVGAGI. Germline trimming cut 6 bases from V and 11 bases from J; bases unmatched to any gene: 14.

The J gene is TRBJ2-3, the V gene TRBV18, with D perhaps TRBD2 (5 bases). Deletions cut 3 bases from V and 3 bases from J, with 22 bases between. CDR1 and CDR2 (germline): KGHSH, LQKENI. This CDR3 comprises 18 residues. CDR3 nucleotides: TGTGCCAGCTCACCTACTTCGAGCGGAGCAGGCCCAACAGATACGCAGTATTTT. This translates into CASSPTSSGAGPTDTQYF.